Listed below are T cell receptor beta chains from one sample, sequenced in a study of Graves' ophthalmopathy and Graves' hyperthyroidism. TCRdb passed the multiplex PCR reads through MiXCR, listing each CDR3 protein once. This repertoire shows about 550,000 distinct CDR3 sequences, 35% to 40% found once; its top ten account for about 4%. Sequencing used peripheral blood or thyroid tissue (not recorded which). These receptors were obtained from an adult man with Graves' hyperthyroidism. CDR3s include the opening cysteine and the closing phenylalanine or tryptophan. D genes are given only for firm matches. Rows give clone size only sometimes, using once, few, many, or a class for an expanded clone.

V gene: TRBV27; clone size: many; D gene: TRBD1; J gene: TRBJ2-7; CDR3 DNA: TGTGCCAGCAGTACGGACAGGGGGCCTTACGAGCAGTACTTC; CDR3 protein: CASSTDRGPYEQYF
V gene: TRBV7-9; clone size: -; D gene: TRBD1; J gene: TRBJ1-5; CDR3 DNA: TGTGCCAGCAGCCCGGGACAGATGAATCAGCCCCAGCATTTT; CDR3 protein: CASSPGQMNQPQHF
V gene: TRBV9; clone size: few; D gene: TRBD1; J gene: TRBJ1-5; CDR3 DNA: TGTGCCAGCAGCACGGGACAGGACAATCAGCCCCAGCATTTT; CDR3 protein: CASSTGQDNQPQHF
V gene: TRBV7-6; clone size: many; D gene: -; J gene: TRBJ1-3; CDR3 DNA: TGTGCCAGCAGCTTCGGTTCTGGAAACACCATATATTTT; CDR3 protein: CASSFGSGNTIYF
V gene: TRBV5-6; clone size: many; D gene: -; J gene: TRBJ1-5; CDR3 DNA: TGTGCCAGCAGCTTCGGAACATCGGGCAATCAGCCCCAGCATTTT; CDR3 protein: CASSFGTSGNQPQHF
V gene: TRBV2; clone size: many; D gene: -; J gene: TRBJ1-5; CDR3 DNA: TGTGCCAGCAGTGTGGGCAGGGAGGGTCAGCCCCAGCATTTT; CDR3 protein: CASSVGREGQPQHF
V gene: TRBV29-1; clone size: -; D gene: TRBD2; J gene: TRBJ2-3; CDR3 DNA: TGCAGCGTTGGGGTAGCGGGAGGTGGAGATGAGCAGTATTTT; CDR3 protein: CSVGVAGGGDEQYF
V gene: TRBV7-9; clone size: many; D gene: -; J gene: TRBJ1-6; CDR3 DNA: TGTGCCAGCAGCTCCCGACAAGGCAGGTTCCAATCACCCCTCCACTTT; CDR3 protein: CASSSRQGRFQSPLHF
V gene: TRBV5-6; clone size: -; D gene: TRBD1; J gene: TRBJ1-1; CDR3 DNA: TGTGCCAGCAGCTCCTACTATTTCCCAGGGGGAGGAACTGAAGCTTTCTTT; CDR3 protein: CASSSYYFPGGGTEAFF
V gene: TRBV20-1; clone size: many; D gene: -; J gene: TRBJ1-6; CDR3 DNA: TGCAGTGCCACCGGGAGGATCCTCTCCCATAATTCACCCCTCCACTTT; CDR3 protein: CSATGRILSHNSPLHF
V gene: TRBV29-1; clone size: many; D gene: TRBD2; J gene: TRBJ2-7; CDR3 DNA: TGCAGCGTAGGGACTAGCGGGAGAGCTAACGAGCAGTACTTC; CDR3 protein: CSVGTSGRANEQYF